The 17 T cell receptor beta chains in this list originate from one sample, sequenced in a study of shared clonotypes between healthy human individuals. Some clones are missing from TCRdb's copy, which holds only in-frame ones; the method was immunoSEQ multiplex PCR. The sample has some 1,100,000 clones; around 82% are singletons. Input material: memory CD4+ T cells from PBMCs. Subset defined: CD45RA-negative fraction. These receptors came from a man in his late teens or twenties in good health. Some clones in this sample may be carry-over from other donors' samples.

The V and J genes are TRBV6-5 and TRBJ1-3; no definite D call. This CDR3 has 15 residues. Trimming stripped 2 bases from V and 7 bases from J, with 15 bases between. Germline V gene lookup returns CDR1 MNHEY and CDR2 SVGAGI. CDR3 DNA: TGTGCCAGCAGTTACGCCAGCGGACGGGTGAACACCATATATTTT. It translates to CASSYASGRVNTIYF.

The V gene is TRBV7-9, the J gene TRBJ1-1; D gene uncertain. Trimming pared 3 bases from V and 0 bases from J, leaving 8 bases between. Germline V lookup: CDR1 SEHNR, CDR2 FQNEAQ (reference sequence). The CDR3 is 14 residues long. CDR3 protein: CASSFVSLNTEAFF. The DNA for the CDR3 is TGTGCCAGCAGCTTTGTCAGCCTGAACACTGAAGCTTTCTTT.

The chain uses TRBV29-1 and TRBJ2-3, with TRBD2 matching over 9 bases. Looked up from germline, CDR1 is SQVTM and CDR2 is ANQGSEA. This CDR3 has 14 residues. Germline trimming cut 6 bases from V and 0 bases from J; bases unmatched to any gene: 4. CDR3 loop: CSVGTSRSTDTQYF. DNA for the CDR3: TGCAGCGTGGGGACTAGCCGGAGCACAGATACGCAGTATTTT.

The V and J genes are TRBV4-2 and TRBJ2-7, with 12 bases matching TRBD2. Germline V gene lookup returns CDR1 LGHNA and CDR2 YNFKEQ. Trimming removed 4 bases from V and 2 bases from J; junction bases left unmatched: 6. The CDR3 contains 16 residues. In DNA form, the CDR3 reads TGTGCCAGCAGCCTCACTAGCGGGAGGAGTCCCTACGAGCAGTACTTC. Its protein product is CASSLTSGRSPYEQYF.

The CDR3 coding sequence is TGTGCCAGCAGCGCACAGTACGGTAGCACAGATACGCAGTATTTT. It yields the protein CASSAQYGSTDTQYF. The chain carries TRBV7-8 and TRBJ2-3, with unresolved D. V was trimmed by 5 bases and J by 0 bases, leaving 12 bases between them. This CDR3 comprises 15 residues. CDR1 SGHVS and CDR2 FQNEAQ come from the germline V gene.

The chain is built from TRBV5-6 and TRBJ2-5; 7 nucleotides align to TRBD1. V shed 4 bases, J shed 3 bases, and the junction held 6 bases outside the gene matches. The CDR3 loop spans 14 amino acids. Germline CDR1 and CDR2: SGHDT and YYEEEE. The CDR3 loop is CASSQGTAEETQYF. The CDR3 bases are TGTGCCAGCAGCCAAGGGACAGCTGAAGAGACCCAGTACTTC. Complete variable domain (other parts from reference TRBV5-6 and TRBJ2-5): DAGVTQSPTHLIKTRGQQVTLRCSPKSGHDTVSWYQQALGQGPQFIFQYYEEEERQRGNFPDRFSGHQFPNYSSELNVNALLLGDSALYLCASSQGTAEETQYFGPGTRLLVL.

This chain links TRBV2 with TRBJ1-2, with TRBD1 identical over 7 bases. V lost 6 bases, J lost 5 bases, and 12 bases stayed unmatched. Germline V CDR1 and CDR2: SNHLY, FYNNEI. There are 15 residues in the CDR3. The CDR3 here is CASSGLLTGRYGYTF. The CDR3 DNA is TGTGCCAGCAGCGGACTCCTGACAGGGCGTTATGGCTACACCTTC.

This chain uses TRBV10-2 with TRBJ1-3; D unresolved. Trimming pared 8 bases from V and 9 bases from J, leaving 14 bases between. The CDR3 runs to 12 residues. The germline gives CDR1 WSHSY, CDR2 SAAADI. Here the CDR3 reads CASGREHPTIYF. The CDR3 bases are TGCGCCAGCGGTAGGGAACACCCCACCATATATTTT.

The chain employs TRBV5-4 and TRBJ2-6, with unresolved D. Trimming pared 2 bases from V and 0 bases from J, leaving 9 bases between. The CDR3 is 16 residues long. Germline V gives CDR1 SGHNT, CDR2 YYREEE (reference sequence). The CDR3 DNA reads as TGTGCCAGCAGCTTAAAGTCGAACTCTGGGGCCAACGTCCTGACTTTC. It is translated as CASSLKSNSGANVLTF.

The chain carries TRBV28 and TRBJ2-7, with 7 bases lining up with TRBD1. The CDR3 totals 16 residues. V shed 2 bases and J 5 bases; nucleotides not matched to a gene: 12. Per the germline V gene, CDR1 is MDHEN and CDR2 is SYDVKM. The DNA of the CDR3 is TGTGCCAGCAGTTTACGAGGGACAGCCTCAGGGCACGAGCAGTACTTC. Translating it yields CASSLRGTASGHEQYF.

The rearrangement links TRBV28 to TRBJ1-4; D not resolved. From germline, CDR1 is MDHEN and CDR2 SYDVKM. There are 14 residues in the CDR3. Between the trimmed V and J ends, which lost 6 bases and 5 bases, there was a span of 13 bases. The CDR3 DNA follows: TGTGCCAGCAGAAAGGACGATAGAAATGAAAAACTGTTTTTT. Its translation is CASRKDDRNEKLFF.

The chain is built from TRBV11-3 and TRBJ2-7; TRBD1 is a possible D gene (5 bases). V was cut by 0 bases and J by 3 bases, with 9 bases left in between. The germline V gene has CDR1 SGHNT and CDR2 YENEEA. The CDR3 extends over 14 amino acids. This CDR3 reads CASSLEGRDYEQYF. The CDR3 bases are TGTGCCAGCAGCTTAGAAGGCAGGGACTACGAGCAGTACTTC.

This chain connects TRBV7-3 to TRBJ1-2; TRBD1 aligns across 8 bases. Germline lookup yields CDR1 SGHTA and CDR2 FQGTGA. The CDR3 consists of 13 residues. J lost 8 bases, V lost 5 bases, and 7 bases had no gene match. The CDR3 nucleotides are TGTGCCAGCAGCACTGACAGGGGTGGCGGCTACACCTTC. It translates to CASSTDRGGGYTF.

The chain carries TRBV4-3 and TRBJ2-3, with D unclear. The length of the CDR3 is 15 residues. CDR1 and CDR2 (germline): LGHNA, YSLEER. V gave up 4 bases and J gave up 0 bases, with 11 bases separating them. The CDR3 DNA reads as TGCGCCAGCAGCCGCTCCATGCCAAGCACAGATACGCAGTATTTT. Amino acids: CASSRSMPSTDTQYF.

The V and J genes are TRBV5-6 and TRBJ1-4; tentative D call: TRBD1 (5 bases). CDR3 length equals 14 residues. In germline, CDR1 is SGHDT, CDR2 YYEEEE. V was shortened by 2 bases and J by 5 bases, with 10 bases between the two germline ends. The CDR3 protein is CASSFSGANEKLFF. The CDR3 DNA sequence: TGTGCCAGCAGCTTTTCCGGGGCAAATGAAAAACTGTTTTTT.

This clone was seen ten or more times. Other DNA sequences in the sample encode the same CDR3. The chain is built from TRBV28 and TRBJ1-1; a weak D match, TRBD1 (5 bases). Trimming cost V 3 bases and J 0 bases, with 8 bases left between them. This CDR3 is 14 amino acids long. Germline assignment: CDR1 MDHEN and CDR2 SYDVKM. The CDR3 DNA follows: TGTGCCAGCAGTTTTCGGGGGTTGAACACTGAAGCTTTCTTT. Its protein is CASSFRGLNTEAFF.

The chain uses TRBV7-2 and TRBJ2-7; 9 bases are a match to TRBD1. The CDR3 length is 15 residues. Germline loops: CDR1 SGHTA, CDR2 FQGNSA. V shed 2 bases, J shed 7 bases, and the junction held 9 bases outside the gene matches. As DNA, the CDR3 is TGTGCCAGCAGCTTAACCGGGACAGGGTTGTGGGAGCAGTACTTC. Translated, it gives CASSLTGTGLWEQYF.